These 27 T cell receptor beta chains share one sample of origin, sequenced in a study of blood T cell repertoires in COVID-19. Clones were read by immunoSEQ multiplex PCR, and TCRdb kept only the in-frame ones, dropping some. The sample records some 200,000 clones, roughly four fifths being singletons. The source material was PBMCs or T cells enriched from blood (not recorded which). These receptor sequences come from a man aged 35 to 55 who had recovered from COVID-19.

The rearrangement links TRBV5-1 to TRBJ2-5; 7 nucleotides agree with TRBD2. Trimming cost V 6 bases and J 1 base; bases outside gene matches: 9. The CDR3 runs 15 residues. The germline V gene encodes CDR1 SGHRS and CDR2 YFSETQ. CDR3 protein: CASTREGQSQETQYF. CDR3 nucleotides: TGCGCCAGCACCAGGGAGGGGCAGTCCCAAGAGACCCAGTACTTC.

The V gene is TRBV27, the J gene TRBJ1-1; the D gene is possibly TRBD1 (5 bases). Trimming took 5 bases from V and 8 from J, leaving 12 bases between them. There are 12 residues in the CDR3. CDR1 is MNHEY and CDR2 is SMNVEV in the germline V gene (reference sequence). CDR3 coding DNA: TGTGCCAGCAGTACGACTAGGGGAGAAGCTTTCTTT. Translating gives CASSTTRGEAFF.

The chain has TRBV9 and TRBJ2-7, with 8 bases aligning to TRBD2. CDR1 is SGDLS, CDR2 YYNGEE, per germline. Losses at the gene ends were 0 bases for V and 0 bases for J; bases not matched to a gene: 2. This CDR3 is 15 amino acids long. CDR3 coding DNA: TGTGCCAGCAGCGTAGGAGCGGGAGTCTCCTACGAGCAGTACTTC. This encodes CASSVGAGVSYEQYF.

For the CDR3, the DNA is TGCGCCAGCAGCTTGGCTCCGGGGACTTCTGGAAACACCATATATTTT. Residues: CASSLAPGTSGNTIYF. The J gene is TRBJ1-3, the V gene TRBV5-1, with a possible D match to TRBD1 (5 bases). The CDR3 loop spans 16 amino acids. Germline V gives CDR1 SGHRS, CDR2 YFSETQ. V gave up 0 bases and J gave up 1 base, with 11 bases separating them. Full variable domain (rest looked up from reference TRBV5-1 and TRBJ1-3): KAGVTQTPRYLIKTRGQQVTLSCSPISGHRSVSWYQQTPGQGLQFLFEYFSETQRNKGNFPGRFSGRQFSNSRSEMNVSTLELGDSALYLCASSLAPGTSGNTIYFGEGSWLTVV.

The V and J genes are TRBV7-6 and TRBJ1-1, with a weak D call TRBD1 (5 bases). This CDR3 comprises 15 residues. The V end was cut by 2 bases, the J end by 0 bases, with 10 bases between. Looked up from germline, CDR1 is SGHVS and CDR2 is FNYEAQ. The DNA of the CDR3 is TGTGCCAGCAGCTTAAGCCAGGGCATGAACACTGAAGCTTTCTTT. This codes for CASSLSQGMNTEAFF.

A single count supports this clone. This chain connects TRBV6-5 to TRBJ1-1; a weak D match, TRBD1 (6 bases). This CDR3 contains 15 residues. Germline V gives CDR1 MNHEY, CDR2 SVGAGI. Trimming removed 4 bases at V and 4 bases at J, with 16 bases between. This chain's CDR3 is CASSSAFTGITEAFF. CDR3 DNA: TGTGCCAGCAGTTCGGCCTTCACAGGGATCACTGAAGCTTTCTTT.

The rearrangement joins TRBV19 to TRBJ1-1, with D hard to call. Germline V gene data show CDR1 as LNHDA and CDR2 as SQIVND (reference sequence). The CDR3 covers 15 residues. The germline V and J ends were trimmed by 10 bases and 4 bases, with 22 bases remaining between them. The CDR3 loop is CATASGEIRGTEAFF. In nucleotides, the CDR3 is TGTGCCACTGCCAGCGGTGAGATACGGGGCACTGAAGCTTTCTTT.

The CDR3: CASSPGEGDNTEAFF. The CDR3 nucleotides are TGTGCCAGCTCCCCGGGAGAAGGTGACAACACTGAAGCTTTCTTT. This chain uses TRBV18 with TRBJ1-1, with D uncertain. V was trimmed by 6 bases and J by 2 bases, leaving 16 bases between them. The CDR3 is 15 residues long. Germline lookup yields CDR1 KGHSH and CDR2 LQKENI.

This clone was observed a single time. The gene calls are TRBV27 and TRBJ1-1; D uncertain. The V gene's germline CDR1 is MNHEY and CDR2 SMNVEV (reference sequence). V dropped 6 bases and J dropped 8 bases, with 22 bases sitting between them. The CDR3 has 15 residues. CDR3: CASSPLGKVPEEAFF. CDR3 DNA sequence: TGTGCCAGCAGCCCCCTAGGTAAGGTGCCCGAAGAAGCTTTCTTT.

This chain uses TRBV29-1 with TRBJ2-5; possible D gene TRBD2, 6 bases. The V gene's germline CDR1 is SQVTM and CDR2 ANQGSEA. There are 13 residues in the CDR3. Between the trimmed V and J ends, which lost 5 bases and 9 bases, there was a span of 19 bases. The CDR3: CSVRRGDLVAQYF. The CDR3 nucleotides are TGCAGCGTTCGACGCGGGGATCTGGTGGCCCAGTACTTC.

This clone appeared a few times. The chain combines TRBV9 with TRBJ2-1, with 9 bases identical to TRBD2. Germline loops: CDR1 SGDLS, CDR2 YYNGEE. The CDR3 length is 16 residues. Losses at the gene ends were 0 bases for V and 9 bases for J; bases not matched to a gene: 10. CDR3 DNA sequence: TGTGCCAGCAGCGTAGCTGGGGCGGGAGGGCCGCGTGAGCAGTTCTTC. Encoded protein: CASSVAGAGGPREQFF.

This sequence joins TRBV5-6 and TRBJ1-1; 7 bases align to TRBD1. This CDR3 is built from 14 residues. Germline V gene sequence: CDR1 SGHDT, CDR2 YYEEEE. The V segment lost 4 bases and the J segment 4 bases; nucleotides outside the gene matches: 7. The CDR3 reads CASSQGTVGTEAFF. The CDR3 DNA is TGTGCCAGCAGCCAAGGGACAGTAGGCACTGAAGCTTTCTTT.

CDR3 in DNA: TGTGCCACCAGCTCGACTAGCGGGTTCCATGAGCAGTTCTTC. It codes for CATSSTSGFHEQFF. The chain joins TRBV24-1 to TRBJ2-1, with 10 bases that match TRBD2. Germline V gene sequence: CDR1 KGHDR, CDR2 SFDVKD. This CDR3 has 14 residues. The V gene end was trimmed by 7 bases and the J gene end by 8 bases; junction bases not matched to a gene: 7.

This chain links TRBV15 with TRBJ2-2, with 11 bases lining up with TRBD1. Looked up from germline, CDR1 is LNHNV and CDR2 is YYDKDF (reference sequence). Losses at the gene ends were 6 bases for V and 4 bases for J; bases not matched to a gene: 7. There are 16 residues in the CDR3. CDR3 loop: CATRGGTGGPTGELFF. The CDR3 bases are TGTGCCACCAGGGGGGGGACAGGGGGGCCCACCGGGGAGCTGTTTTTT.

V is TRBV12-5 and J is TRBJ2-7; a possible D gene is TRBD1 (5 bases). The CDR3 totals 14 residues. V gave up 6 bases and J gave up 4 bases, with 16 bases separating them. Per the germline V gene, CDR1 is LGHNT and CDR2 is FRNRAP. CDR3 sequence: CASGHSRQGYEQYF. The CDR3 DNA reads as TGTGCTAGTGGCCACAGCCGGCAGGGATACGAGCAGTACTTC. The full variable domain, in which reference TRBV12-5 and TRBJ2-7 provide the parts outside the CDR3, is DARVTQTPRHKVTEMGQEVTMRCQPILGHNTVFWYRQTMMQGLELLAYFRNRAPLDDSGMPKDRFSAEMPDATLATLKIQPSEPRDSAVYFCASGHSRQGYEQYFGPGTRLTVT.

This clone was seen more than once but under ten times. V and J are TRBV5-6 and TRBJ1-2; possible D gene TRBD1, 5 bases. Trimming stripped 0 bases from V and 8 bases from J, with 14 bases between. The CDR3 totals 14 residues. CDR1 and CDR2 (germline): SGHDT, YYEEEE. The CDR3 DNA reads TGTGCCAGCAGCTTGGTGGGCAGGGTGAGCGGCTACACCTTC. This codes for CASSLVGRVSGYTF.

The rearrangement links TRBV4-1 to TRBJ1-1; 7 nucleotides align to TRBD1. With 3 bases clipped from V and 0 bases from J, the junction kept 4 bases outside the gene matches. Germline CDR1 is MGHRA and CDR2 is YSYEKL. The CDR3 loop spans 15 amino acids. The CDR3, as DNA: TGCGCCAGCAGCCAGGGAGGACAGGTGAACACTGAAGCTTTCTTT. Translated, it gives CASSQGGQVNTEAFF.

The genes are TRBV3-1 (or the pseudogene TRBV3-2) and TRBJ1-2; 7 bases align to TRBD1. J lost 3 bases, V lost 4 bases, and 5 bases had no gene match. This CDR3 contains 14 residues. The germline V gene has CDR1 LGHDT and CDR2 YNNKEL (reference sequence). The CDR3 here is CASSLQDRDYGYTF. DNA of the CDR3: TGTGCCAGCAGCCTCCAAGACAGGGACTATGGCTACACCTTC.

This clone was found a few times. The chain couples TRBV10-3 to TRBJ2-5, with 13 positions matching TRBD2. After removal of 10 bases from V and 3 bases from J, the junction contained 5 bases not matched to a gene. There are 14 residues in the CDR3. Germline values: CDR1 ENHRY, CDR2 SYGVKD. CDR3 in DNA: TGTGCCAGCGGGACTAGCGGGGCGGAAGAGACCCAGTACTTC. Amino acid sequence: CASGTSGAEETQYF.

The CDR3 sequence is CASSLYRAEAFF. Written as DNA, the CDR3 is TGTGCCAGCAGCTTATACAGGGCTGAAGCTTTCTTT. This chain joins TRBV7-9 and TRBJ1-1; D possibly corresponds to TRBD1 (6 bases). The CDR3 runs 12 residues. Deletions cut 2 bases from V and 6 bases from J, with 7 bases between. CDR1 SEHNR and CDR2 FQNEAQ come from the germline V gene (reference sequence).

This clone was observed once. The rearrangement joins TRBV7-3 to TRBJ2-1; D call uncertain. Trimming left V 1 base short and J 9 bases short, with 7 bases between. CDR3 length: 12 residues. Per the germline V gene, CDR1 is SGHTA and CDR2 is FQGTGA. CDR3 loop: CASSLKNTEQFF. DNA for the CDR3: TGTGCCAGCAGCTTAAAGAACACTGAGCAGTTCTTC.

Only a few counts were recorded for this clone. The chain has TRBV12-3 or TRBV12-4 and TRBJ2-7, with a possible D match to TRBD2 (6 bases). The CDR3 is 13 amino acids. Trimming stripped 1 base from V and 5 bases from J, with 9 bases between. The CDR3 loop reads CASSLGRRDEQYF. CDR3 nucleotide sequence: TGTGCCAGCAGTTTAGGCAGGAGGGACGAGCAGTACTTC.

V gene TRBV3-1 (or the pseudogene TRBV3-2) combines with J gene TRBJ1-1; the D is unclear. The CDR3 runs to 13 residues. Germline values: CDR1 LGHDT, CDR2 YNNKEL (reference sequence). Trimming left V 10 bases short and J 4 bases short, with 16 bases between. The CDR3 bases are TGTGCCACCAACTCAGAAACGGGCACTGAAGCTTTCTTT. Translating gives CATNSETGTEAFF.

This chain connects TRBV6-6 to TRBJ1-1; D call uncertain. Germline-derived CDR1 and CDR2 are MNHNY and SVGAGI (reference sequence). Trimming removed 6 bases from V and 7 bases from J, with 12 bases in between. This CDR3 comprises 12 residues. As DNA, the CDR3 is TGTGCCAGCAGCCTCCAAGGCGGTGAAGCTTTCTTT. Residues: CASSLQGGEAFF.

CDR3 sequence: CASSPLAGQYQETQYF. CDR3 coding DNA: TGTGCCAGCTCACCACTGGCAGGGCAGTACCAAGAGACCCAGTACTTC. The rearrangement links TRBV18 to TRBJ2-5; the D gene is possibly TRBD1 (5 bases). Trimming took off 1 base at V and 0 bases at J, with 12 bases between the two ends. Germline V gene lookup returns CDR1 KGHSH and CDR2 LQKENI. This CDR3 comprises 16 residues. The full variable domain, with the rest looked up from reference TRBV18 and TRBJ2-5, is NAGVMQNPRHLVRRRGQEARLRCSPMKGHSHVYWYRQLPEEGLKFMVYLQKENIIDESGMPKERFSAEFPKEGPSILRIQQVVRGDSAAYFCASSPLAGQYQETQYFGPGTRLLVL.

V gene TRBV7-9 combines with J gene TRBJ2-5; D may be TRBD1 (6 bases). The ends were cut back, 4 bases at V and 1 base at J, with 7 bases in the middle. The CDR3 runs to 13 residues. CDR1 is SEHNR, CDR2 FQNEAQ, per germline (reference sequence). The CDR3 here is CASSSGAQETQYF. CDR3 coding DNA: TGTGCCAGCAGCTCAGGGGCCCAAGAGACCCAGTACTTC.

V usage is TRBV7-3 and J usage is TRBJ1-3, with D possibly being TRBD1 (6 bases). Germline values: CDR1 SGHTA, CDR2 FQGTGA. Between the trimmed V and J ends, which lost 5 bases and 1 base, there was a span of 9 bases. This CDR3 contains 14 residues. CDR3: CASSQGSSGNTIYF. CDR3 DNA sequence: TGTGCCAGCAGCCAGGGGAGTTCTGGAAACACCATATATTTT.